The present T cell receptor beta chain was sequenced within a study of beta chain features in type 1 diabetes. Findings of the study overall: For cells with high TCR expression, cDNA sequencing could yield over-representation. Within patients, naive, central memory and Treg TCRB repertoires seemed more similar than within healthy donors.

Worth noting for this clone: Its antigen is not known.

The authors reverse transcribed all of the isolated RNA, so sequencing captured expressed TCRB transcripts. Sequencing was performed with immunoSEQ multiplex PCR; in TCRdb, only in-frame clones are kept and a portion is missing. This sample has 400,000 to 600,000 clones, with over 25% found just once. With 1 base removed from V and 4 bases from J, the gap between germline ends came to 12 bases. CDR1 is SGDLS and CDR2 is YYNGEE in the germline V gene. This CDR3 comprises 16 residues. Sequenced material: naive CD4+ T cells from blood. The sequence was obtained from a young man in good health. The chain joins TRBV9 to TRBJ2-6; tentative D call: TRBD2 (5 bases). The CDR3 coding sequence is TGTGCCAGCAGCGTAACTAGGTCGGGCGGGGCCAACGTCCTGACTTTC. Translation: CASSVTRSGGANVLTF.